One and the same sample provided the 27 T cell receptor beta chains below, sequenced in a study of shared clonotypes between healthy human individuals. Some clones are missing from TCRdb's copy, which holds only in-frame ones; the method was immunoSEQ multiplex PCR. The table has some 2,500,000 clones, roughly 93% seen once. The sequenced sample was naive CD4+ T cells from PBMCs. Subset defined: CD45RA+ positively selected. These receptors were obtained from a man aged 18 to 29 in good health. Some clones in this sample may be carry-over from other donors' samples.

Points on this clone: The same CDR3 also results from other DNA sequences found in this sample. The chain links TRBV18 to TRBJ2-7; the match to TRBD2 covers 7 bases. Trimming removed 3 bases from V and 4 bases from J; junction bases left unmatched: 6. The CDR3 consists of 14 residues. Germline CDR1 and CDR2: KGHSH and LQKENI. The CDR3 sequence: CASSPQGGGYEQYF. The CDR3 DNA reads TGTGCCAGCTCACCGCAAGGCGGGGGATACGAGCAGTACTTC.

CDR3 nucleotide sequence: TGTGCCAGTTCGCCCGGCAGGGGGCGCGTAAACACTGAAGCTTTCTTT. Its protein is CASSPGRGRVNTEAFF. The chain uses TRBV19 and TRBJ1-1; 8 bases line up with TRBD1. This CDR3 has 16 amino acids. Germline lookup yields CDR1 LNHDA and CDR2 SQIVND (reference sequence). Trimming removed 8 bases from V and 2 bases from J; junction bases left unmatched: 13.

The count of this clone is one. The CDR3 sequence is CASSPRLAGVADTQYF. The CDR3 DNA follows: TGTGCCAGCAGCCCCCGACTAGCGGGAGTAGCAGATACGCAGTATTTT. The rearrangement joins TRBV14 to TRBJ2-3; 12 bases are shared with TRBD2. In germline, CDR1 is SGHDN, CDR2 FVKESK. V shed 4 bases and J 4 bases; nucleotides not matched to a gene: 6. The length of the CDR3 is 16 residues.

The chain recombines TRBV30 with TRBJ1-3; D might be TRBD1 (6 bases). The germline CDR1 and CDR2 sequences are GTSNPN and SVGIG (reference sequence). V lost 3 bases to trimming and J lost 5 bases, with 14 bases between them. The CDR3 length is 14 residues. CDR3 sequence (DNA): TGTGCCTGGAGCCCCCCAGGGGATCGAAACACCATATATTTT. Its translation: CAWSPPGDRNTIYF.

The chain employs TRBV7-3 and TRBJ2-2, with D unresolved. Germline V gene data show CDR1 as SGHTA and CDR2 as FQGTGA. The germline V and J ends were trimmed by 6 bases and 0 bases, with 8 bases remaining between them. This CDR3 region has 14 residues. CDR3 amino acids: CASRLSTNTGELFF. CDR3 sequence (DNA): TGTGCCAGCAGGCTTAGTACGAACACCGGGGAGCTGTTTTTT.

The V gene is TRBV28, the J gene TRBJ1-2; 7 nucleotides match TRBD1. V was clipped by 3 bases and J by 1 base; unmatched bases: 5. Germline CDR1 and CDR2: MDHEN and SYDVKM. This CDR3 comprises 15 residues. In DNA, the CDR3 is TGTGCCAGCAGTTTGCCGGGACAGCATAACTATGGCTACACCTTC. It codes for CASSLPGQHNYGYTF.

V usage is TRBV6-4 and J usage is TRBJ2-3; 14 bases fit TRBD2. Germline assignment: CDR1 MRHNA and CDR2 SNTAGT. The length of the CDR3 is 17 residues. V shed 6 bases and J 3 bases; nucleotides not matched to a gene: 8. The CDR3 DNA sequence: TGTGCCAGCAGCCGACGACTAGCGGGAGGGCCGACAGATACGCAGTATTTT. This encodes CASSRRLAGGPTDTQYF.

This chain links TRBV20-1 with TRBJ2-1; D unresolved. V was pared by 2 bases and J by 6 bases, with 2 bases between. The germline gives CDR1 DFQATT, CDR2 SNEGSKA (reference sequence). The CDR3 runs 10 residues. CDR3 DNA sequence: TGCAGTGCTAGAACCAATGAGCAGTTCTTC. Amino acid sequence: CSARTNEQFF.

The rearrangement joins TRBV2 to TRBJ1-5, with a weak D call TRBD1 (5 bases). This CDR3 comprises 15 residues. The V and J ends lost 8 bases and 2 bases respectively, with 16 bases between them. Germline-derived CDR1 and CDR2 are SNHLY and FYNNEI. CDR3 bases: TGTGCCAGCGCCAGGGTTACAGGAGGCAATCAGCCCCAGCATTTT. Translation: CASARVTGGNQPQHF.

A single count supports this clone. The V and J genes are TRBV18 and TRBJ2-1; D uncertain. V was pared by 3 bases and J by 3 bases, with 9 bases between. The CDR3 is 14 amino acids. Looked up from germline, CDR1 is KGHSH and CDR2 is LQKENI. The CDR3 nucleotides are TGTGCCAGCTCACCCCTTTCCGGCTACAATGAGCAGTTCTTC. This gives the protein CASSPLSGYNEQFF.

The chain links TRBV5-1 to TRBJ2-1; D unresolved. The CDR3 consists of 13 residues. Germline CDR1 SGHRS, CDR2 YFSETQ. Trimming took off 3 bases at V and 7 bases at J, with 11 bases between the two ends. The CDR3 loop is CASSSIMENEQFF. DNA of the CDR3: TGCGCCAGCAGCTCTATTATGGAGAATGAGCAGTTCTTC.

This rearrangement joins TRBV11-2 to TRBJ2-7; weak D call: TRBD2 (5 bases). The ends were cut back, 1 base at V and 3 bases at J, with 13 bases in the middle. Per the germline V gene, CDR1 is SGHAT and CDR2 is FQNNGV. This CDR3 has 15 residues. The CDR3 DNA follows: TGTGCCAGCAGCTTAGTGACTGGCGGAGGCTACGAGCAGTACTTC. It encodes CASSLVTGGGYEQYF. The full variable domain, rest sourced from reference TRBV11-2 and TRBJ2-7, is EAGVAQSPRYKIIEKRQSVAFWCNPISGHATLYWYQQILGQGPKLLIQFQNNGVVDDSQLPKDRFSAERLKGVDSTLKIQPAKLEDSAVYLCASSLVTGGGYEQYFGPGTRLTVT.

The chain couples TRBV5-1 to TRBJ1-1; TRBD1 agrees at 7 bases. The CDR3 runs to 13 residues. In germline, CDR1 is SGHRS, CDR2 YFSETQ. With V trimmed by 7 bases and J by 0 bases, 3 bases remained unmatched. CDR3 sequence (DNA): TGCGCCAGCGCACAGGGGCTGAACACTGAAGCTTTCTTT. It codes for CASAQGLNTEAFF.

The rearrangement links TRBV7-3 to TRBJ2-2, with 13 nucleotides matching TRBD2. Germline V gives CDR1 SGHTA, CDR2 FQGTGA. V lost 5 bases and J lost 3; bases outside the gene matches: 12. The CDR3 loop spans 19 amino acids. The CDR3 protein is CASSQLGLAGTPYTGELFF. The CDR3, as DNA: TGTGCCAGCAGCCAACTGGGACTAGCGGGGACCCCTTACACCGGGGAGCTGTTTTTT.

The chain links TRBV28 to TRBJ1-4; D gene uncertain. Germline CDR1 MDHEN, CDR2 SYDVKM. CDR3 length equals 15 residues. V was cut by 4 bases and J by 8 bases, with 17 bases left in between. The CDR3 region is CASSSAGNGKEKLFF. The DNA for the CDR3 is TGTGCCAGCAGTTCGGCTGGGAATGGGAAAGAAAAACTGTTTTTT.

The J gene is TRBJ2-7, the V gene TRBV5-1; perhaps TRBD1 as D (5 bases). This CDR3 comprises 12 residues. Germline V gene data show CDR1 as SGHRS and CDR2 as YFSETQ. V gave up 7 bases and J gave up 5 bases, with 13 bases separating them. The CDR3 sequence: CASRRAEDEQYF. The CDR3 nucleotides are TGCGCCAGCCGCAGGGCAGAGGACGAGCAGTACTTC.

The chain carries TRBV2 and TRBJ2-1; 9 bases align to TRBD2. The CDR3 contains 14 residues. Germline-derived CDR1 and CDR2 are SNHLY and FYNNEI. Unmatched junction bases numbered 10, after V lost 7 bases and J lost 9 bases. CDR3 residues: CASTLAGQKGEQFF. CDR3 bases: TGTGCCAGCACACTAGCGGGTCAAAAGGGTGAGCAGTTCTTC.

This clone is a singleton in its sample. The rearrangement joins TRBV29-1 to TRBJ1-4, with TRBD1 matching over 8 bases. Germline trimming cut 4 bases from V and 6 bases from J; bases unmatched to any gene: 4. This CDR3 is built from 13 residues. Germline V lookup: CDR1 SQVTM, CDR2 ANQGSEA. CDR3 DNA sequence: TGCAGCGTTGGTCAGGGGGCGGATGAAAAACTGTTTTTT. Protein product: CSVGQGADEKLFF.

The rearrangement uses TRBV5-1 and TRBJ2-7; D possibly corresponds to TRBD1 (5 bases). The ends were cut back, 4 bases at V and 5 bases at J, with 16 bases in the middle. CDR1 is SGHRS and CDR2 is YFSETQ in the germline V gene. This CDR3 comprises 14 residues. The CDR3 reads CASSETGRVHEQYF. CDR3 nucleotides: TGCGCCAGCAGCGAGACCGGCAGGGTACACGAGCAGTACTTC.

V gene TRBV6-6 combines with J gene TRBJ2-1; TRBD1 matches 9 bases. V lost 5 bases to trimming and J lost 5 bases; unmatched junction nucleotides: 7. CDR3 length: 15 residues. CDR1 and CDR2 from the germline V gene are MNHNY and SVGAGI (reference sequence). CDR3 sequence: CASSPTGGKNNEQFF. The CDR3 DNA reads TGTGCCAGCAGTCCGACAGGGGGGAAGAACAATGAGCAGTTCTTC.

The chain joins TRBV15 to TRBJ2-3, with 12 bases identical to TRBD1. Trimming took 3 bases from V and 4 from J; bases not matched to a gene: 2. The CDR3 is 15 residues long. Per germline, CDR1 LNHNV and CDR2 YYDKDF (reference sequence). In nucleotides, the CDR3 is TGTGCCACCAGCAGGGGGACAGGGGGCCCAGATACGCAGTATTTT. Translating it yields CATSRGTGGPDTQYF.

The rearrangement uses TRBV7-8 and TRBJ2-1, with TRBD1 matching over 8 bases. J lost 4 bases, V lost 2 bases, and 10 bases had no gene match. The CDR3 runs to 17 residues. Germline CDR1 and CDR2: SGHVS and FQNEAQ. The CDR3 nucleotides are TGTGCCAGCAGCTTATGGCCGGGGACAGGCTTATACAATGAGCAGTTCTTC. Translation gives CASSLWPGTGLYNEQFF.

The rearrangement uses TRBV7-3 and TRBJ1-1; tentative D call: TRBD1 (5 bases). Trimming took off 5 bases at V and 5 bases at J, with 15 bases between the two ends. The CDR3 has 14 residues. Germline V lookup: CDR1 SGHTA, CDR2 FQGTGA. CDR3 residues: CASSPGWGGTEAFF. For the CDR3, the DNA is TGTGCCAGCAGCCCTGGTTGGGGGGGAACTGAAGCTTTCTTT. Full variable domain (outside the CDR3, taken from reference TRBV7-3 and TRBJ1-1): GAGVSQTPSNKVTEKGKYVELRCDPISGHTALYWYRQSLGQGPEFLIYFQGTGAADDSGLPNDRFFAVRPEGSVSTLKIQRTERGDSAVYLCASSPGWGGTEAFFGQGTRLTVV.

CDR3 amino acids: CASSSPRTSGSGTDTQYF. The CDR3 nucleotides are TGTGCCAGCAGTTCGCCTAGGACTAGCGGGAGTGGGACAGATACGCAGTATTTT. The V and J genes are TRBV28 and TRBJ2-3; 13 nucleotides agree with TRBD2. In germline, CDR1 is MDHEN, CDR2 SYDVKM. Trimming cost V 4 bases and J 3 bases; bases outside gene matches: 10. The CDR3 covers 18 residues. Full variable domain (missing parts from reference TRBV28 and TRBJ2-3): DVKVTQSSRYLVKRTGEKVFLECVQDMDHENMFWYRQDPGLGLRLIYFSYDVKMKEKGDIPEGYSVSREKKERFSLILESASTNQTSMYLCASSSPRTSGSGTDTQYFGPGTRLTVL.

In nucleotides, the CDR3 is TGTGCCAGCAGAATGGGACAGGCCTACGAGCAGTACTTC. Its protein product is CASRMGQAYEQYF. The rearrangement joins TRBV6-5 to TRBJ2-7, with 8 bases matching TRBD1. The CDR3 is made up of 13 amino acids. Germline trimming cut 6 bases from V and 2 bases from J; bases unmatched to any gene: 3. Germline-derived CDR1 and CDR2 are MNHEY and SVGAGI.

This CDR3 is CASSLVPYSLAGSHEQYF. The CDR3 bases are TGCGCCAGCAGCTTAGTTCCTTACAGCCTAGCGGGAAGCCACGAGCAGTACTTC. The V and J genes are TRBV5-1 and TRBJ2-7; 9 bases are a match to TRBD2. CDR1 is SGHRS and CDR2 is YFSETQ in the germline V gene. After removal of 2 bases from V and 5 bases from J, the junction contained 17 bases not matched to a gene. The CDR3 sequence is 18 residues long.

The gene calls are TRBV27 and TRBJ2-2; D might be TRBD1 or TRBD2, each matching 5 bases. The CDR3 is 15 residues long. Germline CDR1 is MNHEY and CDR2 is SMNVEV (reference sequence). V was trimmed by 6 bases and J by 6 bases, leaving 17 bases between them. The CDR3 bases are TGTGCCAGCAGAAGTCGTGGGGGACGGGCCGGGGAGCTGTTTTTT. It yields the protein CASRSRGGRAGELFF.